This TCR beta chain was retrieved from a study of shared clonotypes between healthy human individuals. On the study more broadly: Each donor had three CD4 naive, three CD4 memory, two CD8 naive and one CD8 memory plate. Findings of the study overall: Clonotype sharing across donors was expected to vary with sequencing depth. Shared across a few donors were 4% to 6% of the naive CD4 clonotypes.

On this clone: Its antigen is currently unknown.

Clones were read by immunoSEQ multiplex PCR, and TCRdb kept only the in-frame ones, dropping some. The table lists a few million clones, approximately 94% of them singletons. V lost 3 bases and J lost 8, with 11 bases in between. The germline V gene has CDR1 SGHNT and CDR2 YENEEA. The CDR3 totals 13 residues. The V gene is TRBV11-3, the J gene TRBJ2-4; unclear D gene. The clonotype originates from a man between 18 and 29 years old in good health. Sequenced material: naive CD4+ T cells sorted from blood. The subset denotes: CD45RA+ positively selected. CDR3 in amino acids: CASSFNPGDIQYF. Written as DNA, the CDR3 is TGTGCCAGCAGCTTCAACCCTGGGGACATTCAGTACTTC.